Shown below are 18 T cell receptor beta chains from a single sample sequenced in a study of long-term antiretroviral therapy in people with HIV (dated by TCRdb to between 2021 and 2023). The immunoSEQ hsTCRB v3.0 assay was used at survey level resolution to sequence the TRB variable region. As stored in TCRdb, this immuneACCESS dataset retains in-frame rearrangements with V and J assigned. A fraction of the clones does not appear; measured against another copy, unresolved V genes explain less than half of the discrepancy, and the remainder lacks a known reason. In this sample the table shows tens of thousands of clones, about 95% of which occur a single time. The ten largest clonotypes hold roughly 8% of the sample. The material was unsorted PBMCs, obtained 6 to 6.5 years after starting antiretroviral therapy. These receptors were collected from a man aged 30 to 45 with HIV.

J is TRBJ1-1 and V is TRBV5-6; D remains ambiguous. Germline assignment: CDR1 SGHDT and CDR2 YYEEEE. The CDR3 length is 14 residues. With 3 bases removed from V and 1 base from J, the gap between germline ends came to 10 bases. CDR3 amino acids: CASSSARQNTEAFF. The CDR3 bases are TGTGCCAGCAGCTCAGCCAGACAGAACACTGAAGCTTTCTTT.

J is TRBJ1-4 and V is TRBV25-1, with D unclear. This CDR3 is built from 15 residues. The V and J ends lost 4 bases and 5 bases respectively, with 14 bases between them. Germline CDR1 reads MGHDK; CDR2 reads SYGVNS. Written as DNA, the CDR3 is TGTGCCAGCAGTGGAACGACTAGCCTCAATGAAAAACTGTTTTTT. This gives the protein CASSGTTSLNEKLFF.

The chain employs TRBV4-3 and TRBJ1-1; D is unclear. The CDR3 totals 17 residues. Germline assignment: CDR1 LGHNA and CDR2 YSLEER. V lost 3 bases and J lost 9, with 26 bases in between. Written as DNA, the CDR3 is TGCGCCAGCAGCCAGGAAGAACCGAAAAGACGACCTCGGCAAGCTTTCTTT. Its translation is CASSQEEPKRRPRQAFF.

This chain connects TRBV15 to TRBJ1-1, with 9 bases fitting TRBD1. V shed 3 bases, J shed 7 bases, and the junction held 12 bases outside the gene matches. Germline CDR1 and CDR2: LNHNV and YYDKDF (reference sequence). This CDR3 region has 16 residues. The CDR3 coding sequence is TGTGCCACCAGCAGTATCCCGGGACAGGGCATAAGTGAAGCTTTCTTT. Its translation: CATSSIPGQGISEAFF. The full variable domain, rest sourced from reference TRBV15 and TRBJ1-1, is DAMVIQNPRYQVTQFGKPVTLSCSQTLNHNVMYWYQQKSSQAPKLLFHYYDKDFNNEADTPDNFQSRRPNTSFCFLDIRSPGLGDTAMYLCATSSIPGQGISEAFFGQGTRLTVV.

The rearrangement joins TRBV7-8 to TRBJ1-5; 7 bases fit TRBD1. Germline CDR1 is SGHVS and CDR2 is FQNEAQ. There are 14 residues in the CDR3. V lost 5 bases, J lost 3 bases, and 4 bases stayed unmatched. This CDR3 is CASSRDSYNQPQHF. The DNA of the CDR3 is TGTGCCAGCAGCAGGGACAGTTACAATCAGCCCCAGCATTTT.

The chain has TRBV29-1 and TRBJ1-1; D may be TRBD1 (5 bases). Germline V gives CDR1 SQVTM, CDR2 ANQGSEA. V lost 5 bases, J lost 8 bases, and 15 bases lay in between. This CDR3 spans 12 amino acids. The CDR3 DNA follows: TGCAGCGTTAATGGGGAATGGGGGGAAGCTTTCTTT. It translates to CSVNGEWGEAFF. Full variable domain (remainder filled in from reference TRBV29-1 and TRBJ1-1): SAVISQKPSRDICQRGTSLTIQCQVDSQVTMMFWYRQQPGQSLTLIATANQGSEATYESGFVIDKFPISRPNLTFSTLTVSNMSPEDSSIYLCSVNGEWGEAFFGQGTRLTVV.

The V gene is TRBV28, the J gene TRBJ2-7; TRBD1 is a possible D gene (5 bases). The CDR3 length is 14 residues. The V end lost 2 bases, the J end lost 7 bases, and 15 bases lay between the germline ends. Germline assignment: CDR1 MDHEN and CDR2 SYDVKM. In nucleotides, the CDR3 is TGTGCCAGCAGTTTAGGAGTGGGGCCTGGAGAGCAGTACTTC. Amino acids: CASSLGVGPGEQYF.

The CDR3 coding sequence is TGTGCCAGCACTCCGGGGACACAAGAGACCCAGTACTTC. Amino acid sequence: CASTPGTQETQYF. V is TRBV28 and J is TRBJ2-5, with a possible D match to TRBD1 (6 bases). With 7 bases removed from V and 2 bases from J, the gap between germline ends came to 11 bases. CDR1 MDHEN and CDR2 SYDVKM come from the germline V gene. The length of the CDR3 is 13 residues.

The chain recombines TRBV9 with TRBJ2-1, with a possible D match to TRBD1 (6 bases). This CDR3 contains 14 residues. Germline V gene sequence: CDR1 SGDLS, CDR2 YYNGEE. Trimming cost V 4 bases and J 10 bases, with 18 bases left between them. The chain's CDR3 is CASSHLDSGPEQFF. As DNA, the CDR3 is TGTGCCAGCAGCCACCTGGACAGCGGTCCCGAGCAGTTCTTC.

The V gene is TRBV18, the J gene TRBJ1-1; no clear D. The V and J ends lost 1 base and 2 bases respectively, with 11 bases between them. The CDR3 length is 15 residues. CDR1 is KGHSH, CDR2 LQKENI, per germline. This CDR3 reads CASSPRAGLNTEAFF. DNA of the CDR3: TGTGCCAGCTCACCACGGGCAGGACTTAACACTGAAGCTTTCTTT.

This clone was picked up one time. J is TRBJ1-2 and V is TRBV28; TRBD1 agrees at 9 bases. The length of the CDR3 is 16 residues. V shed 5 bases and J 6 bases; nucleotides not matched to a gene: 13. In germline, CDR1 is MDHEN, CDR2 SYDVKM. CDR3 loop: CASSLLPGQGAHGYTF. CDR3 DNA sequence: TGTGCCAGCAGTCTCCTTCCGGGACAGGGAGCCCATGGCTACACCTTC.

CDR3 DNA: TGTGCCACCTCGGGGGGAACCTACGAGCAGTACTTC. It specifies CATSGGTYEQYF. The rearrangement uses TRBV13 and TRBJ2-7; 7 positions match TRBD2. The CDR3 contains 12 residues. Germline V gene lookup returns CDR1 PRHDT and CDR2 FYEKMQ (reference sequence). V was pared by 10 bases and J by 2 bases, with 5 bases of the junction left unmatched.

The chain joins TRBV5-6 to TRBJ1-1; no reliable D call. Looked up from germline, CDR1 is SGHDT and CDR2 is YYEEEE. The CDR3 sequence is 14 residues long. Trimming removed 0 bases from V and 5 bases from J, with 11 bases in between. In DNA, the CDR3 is TGTGCCAGCAGCTTGGGGGGTGGGGATACTGAAGCTTTCTTT. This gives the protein CASSLGGGDTEAFF.

CDR3 sequence: CASSLAIRSGRETEAFF. The CDR3 DNA follows: TGTGCCAGCAGCTTAGCGATCCGGTCAGGGAGGGAGACTGAAGCTTTCTTT. The chain combines TRBV7-2 with TRBJ1-1, with D possibly being TRBD1 (5 bases). Per germline, CDR1 SGHTA and CDR2 FQGNSA. The CDR3 consists of 17 residues. V was clipped by 0 bases and J by 5 bases, with 19 bases between them. The complete variable domain, with remaining parts taken from reference TRBV7-2 and TRBJ1-1, reads GAGVSQSPSNKVTEKGKDVELRCDPISGHTALYWYRQSLGQGLEFLIYFQGNSAPDKSGLPSDRFSAERTGGSVSTLTIQRTQQEDSAVYLCASSLAIRSGRETEAFFGQGTRLTVV.

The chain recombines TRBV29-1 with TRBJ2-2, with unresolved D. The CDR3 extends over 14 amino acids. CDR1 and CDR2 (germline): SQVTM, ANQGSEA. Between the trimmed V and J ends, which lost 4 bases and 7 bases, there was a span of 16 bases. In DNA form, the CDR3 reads TGCAGCGTTGCTATTGGGCAGGCCGGCGGGGAGCTGTTTTTT. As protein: CSVAIGQAGGELFF.

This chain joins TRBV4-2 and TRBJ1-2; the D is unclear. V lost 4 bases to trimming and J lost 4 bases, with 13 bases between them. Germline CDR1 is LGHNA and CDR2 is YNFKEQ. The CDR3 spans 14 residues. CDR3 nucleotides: TGTGCCAGCAGCCCCAGCCGCCCTACCTATGGCTACACCTTC. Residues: CASSPSRPTYGYTF.

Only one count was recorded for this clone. CDR3 bases: TGTGCCAGCAGCCAAGGGACAAACTACGAGCAGTACTTC. This codes for CASSQGTNYEQYF. The rearrangement links TRBV5-6 to TRBJ2-7, with a tentative D call TRBD1 (6 bases). Trimming cost V 4 bases and J 3 bases, with 11 bases left between them. Germline CDR1 reads SGHDT; CDR2 reads YYEEEE. The CDR3 has 13 residues. Together with reference TRBV5-6 and TRBJ2-7, the CDR3 gives the full variable domain: DAGVTQSPTHLIKTRGQQVTLRCSPKSGHDTVSWYQQALGQGPQFIFQYYEEEERQRGNFPDRFSGHQFPNYSSELNVNALLLGDSALYLCASSQGTNYEQYFGPGTRLTVT.

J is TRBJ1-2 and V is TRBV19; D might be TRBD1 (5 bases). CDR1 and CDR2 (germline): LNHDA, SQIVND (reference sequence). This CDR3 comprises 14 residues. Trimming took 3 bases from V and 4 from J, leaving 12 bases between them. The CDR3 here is CASSISGFGYGYTF. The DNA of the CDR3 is TGTGCCAGTAGTATTTCAGGGTTTGGCTATGGCTACACCTTC.